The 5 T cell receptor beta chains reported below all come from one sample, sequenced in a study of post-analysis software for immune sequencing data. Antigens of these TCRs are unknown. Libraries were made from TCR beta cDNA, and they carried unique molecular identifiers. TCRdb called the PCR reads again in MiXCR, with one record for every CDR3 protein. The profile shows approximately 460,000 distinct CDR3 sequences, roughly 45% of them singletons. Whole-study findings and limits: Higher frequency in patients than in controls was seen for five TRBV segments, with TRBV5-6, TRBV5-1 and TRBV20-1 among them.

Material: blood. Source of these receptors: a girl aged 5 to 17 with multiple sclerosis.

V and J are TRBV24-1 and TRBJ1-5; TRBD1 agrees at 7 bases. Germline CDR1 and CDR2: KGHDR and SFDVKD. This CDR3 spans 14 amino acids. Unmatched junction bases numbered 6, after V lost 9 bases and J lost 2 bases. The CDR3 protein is CATRGQSGNQPQHF. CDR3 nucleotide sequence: TGTGCCACCCGGGGACAGAGTGGCAATCAGCCCCAGCATTTT.

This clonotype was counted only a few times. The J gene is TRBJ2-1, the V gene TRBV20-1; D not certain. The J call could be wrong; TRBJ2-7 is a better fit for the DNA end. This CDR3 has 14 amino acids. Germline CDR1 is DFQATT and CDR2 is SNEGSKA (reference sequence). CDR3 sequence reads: CTPRLSASYNEQYF. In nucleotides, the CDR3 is TGCACCCCCAGACTGAGCGCCTCCTACAATGAGCAGTACTTC.

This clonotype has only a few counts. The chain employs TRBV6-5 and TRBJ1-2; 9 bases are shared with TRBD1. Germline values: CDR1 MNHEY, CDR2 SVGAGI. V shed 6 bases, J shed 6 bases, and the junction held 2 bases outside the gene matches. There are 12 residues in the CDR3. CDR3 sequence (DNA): TGTGCCAGCAGCCGGACAGGGGATGGCTACACCTTC. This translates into CASSRTGDGYTF.

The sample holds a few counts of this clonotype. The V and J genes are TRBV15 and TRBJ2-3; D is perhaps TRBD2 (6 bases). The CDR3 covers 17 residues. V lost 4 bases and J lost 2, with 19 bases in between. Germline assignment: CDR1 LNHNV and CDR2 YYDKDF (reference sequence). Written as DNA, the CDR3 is TGTGCCACCAGCATCCTCACGGAGGGGACTGACACAGATACGCAGTATTTT. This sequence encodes CATSILTEGTDTDTQYF. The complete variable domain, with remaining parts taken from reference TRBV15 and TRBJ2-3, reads DAMVIQNPRYQVTQFGKPVTLSCSQTLNHNVMYWYQQKSSQAPKLLFHYYDKDFNNEADTPDNFQSRRPNTSFCFLDIRSPGLGDTAMYLCATSILTEGTDTDTQYFGPGTRLTVL.

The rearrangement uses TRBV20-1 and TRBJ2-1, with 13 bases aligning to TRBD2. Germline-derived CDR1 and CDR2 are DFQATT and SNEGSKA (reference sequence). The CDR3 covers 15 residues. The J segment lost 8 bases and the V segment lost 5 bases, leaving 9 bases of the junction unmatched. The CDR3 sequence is CSAVKGLAGIDEQFF. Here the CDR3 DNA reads TGCAGTGCTGTGAAGGGACTAGCGGGAATCGATGAGCAGTTCTTC.